These 9 T cell receptor beta chains came from one sample sequenced in a study of beta chain features in type 1 diabetes (dated by TCRdb to 2017 to 2018). Study-wide conclusions, independent of this receptor: Type 1 diabetes patients showed a moderate but significant shortening of TCRB CDR3 length in all four CD4+ subsets.

Libraries were prepared through the immunoSEQ multiplex PCR assay. The High Capacity cDNA Reverse Transcription Kit was used to reverse transcribe all of the isolated RNA, meaning that expressed TCRB transcripts were what got sequenced. TCRdb retrieved this table from immuneACCESS and kept in-frame rearrangements only. Not all clones are present; in checked studies, unresolved V genes account for under half, and no reason is known for the remainder. The sample yields some 700,000 clones; roughly 13% were counted once. About 0.02% of the sample is in the top ten clones. The antigens for these receptors are not known. The sequencing sample was made of naive CD4+ T cells from blood. The cell subset or site tag for this specimen amounts to: true naive CD4+ T cells. The receptors were sampled from a man between 18 and 29 years old with type 1 diabetes.

The chain is built from TRBV28 and TRBJ2-5; 7 positions agree with TRBD2. Germline V gene data show CDR1 as MDHEN and CDR2 as SYDVKM. The ends lost 3 bases at V and 1 base at J; junction bases unmatched: 11. This CDR3 comprises 17 residues. The CDR3 is CASSFRRGVGGQETQYF. DNA for the CDR3: TGTGCCAGCAGTTTTCGACGGGGGGTAGGAGGCCAAGAGACCCAGTACTTC. The entire variable domain, with the rest obtained from reference TRBV28 and TRBJ2-5, is as follows: DVKVTQSSRYLVKRTGEKVFLECVQDMDHENMFWYRQDPGLGLRLIYFSYDVKMKEKGDIPEGYSVSREKKERFSLILESASTNQTSMYLCASSFRRGVGGQETQYFGPGTRLLVL.

The rearrangement links TRBV5-1 to TRBJ2-7; the D gene is possibly TRBD2 (6 bases). The CDR3 consists of 13 residues. The germline V and J ends were trimmed by 2 bases and 3 bases, with 9 bases remaining between them. Germline V lookup: CDR1 SGHRS, CDR2 YFSETQ. CDR3 in amino acids: CASSLGEDYEQYF. CDR3 nucleotide sequence: TGCGCCAGCAGCTTAGGGGAGGACTACGAGCAGTACTTC.

This clone was counted at least ten times. The chain is built from TRBV14 and TRBJ2-1, with D perhaps TRBD2 (5 bases). The V end lost 1 base, the J end lost 2 bases, and 9 bases lay between the germline ends. Germline lookup yields CDR1 SGHDN and CDR2 FVKESK. The CDR3 sequence is 15 residues long. The CDR3 DNA sequence: TGTGCCAGCAGCCAAGGCCCGGGAACCTACAATGAGCAGTTCTTC. Amino acids: CASSQGPGTYNEQFF.

To note about this clone: This sample includes further DNA sequences coding for the same CDR3. The gene calls are TRBV2 and TRBJ1-1, with a possible D match to TRBD1 (6 bases). V lost 6 bases and J 2 bases, leaving 7 bases between the germline ends. The length of the CDR3 is 12 residues. Germline lookup yields CDR1 SNHLY and CDR2 FYNNEI. The CDR3 region is CASRTGNTEAFF. DNA of the CDR3: TGTGCCAGCAGGACAGGAAACACTGAAGCTTTCTTT.

This rearrangement joins TRBV18 to TRBJ1-2, with D perhaps TRBD1 (6 bases). Trimming took off 4 bases at V and 9 bases at J, with 21 bases between the two ends. The V gene's germline CDR1 is KGHSH and CDR2 LQKENI. The CDR3 loop spans 15 amino acids. The CDR3 protein is CASSQGDTQLSSYTF. Here the CDR3 DNA reads TGTGCCAGCTCACAGGGGGACACCCAATTGTCTAGCTACACCTTC.

The chain combines TRBV2 with TRBJ1-2, with 10 nucleotides matching TRBD1. The CDR3 has 15 amino acids. The V gene end was trimmed by 2 bases and the J gene end by 7 bases; junction bases not matched to a gene: 7. Germline CDR1 and CDR2: SNHLY and FYNNEI. CDR3 coding DNA: TGTGCCAGCAGTGAATTCGGGACAGGGGTGGGTGGCTACACCTTC. As protein: CASSEFGTGVGGYTF.

The chain recombines TRBV30 with TRBJ1-2, with 10 positions matching TRBD1. V trimming: 1 base; J trimming: 7 bases; junction bases outside the gene matches: 3. Germline lookup yields CDR1 GTSNPN and CDR2 SVGIG (reference sequence). This CDR3 contains 13 residues. The CDR3 DNA follows: TGTGCCTGGAGTGGACAGGGGGCTGGTGGCTACACCTTC. Amino acids: CAWSGQGAGGYTF.

This clone showed up just a few times. The V gene is TRBV27, the J gene TRBJ1-6; 8 nucleotides line up with TRBD1. The CDR3 sequence is 15 residues long. Unmatched junction bases numbered 6, after V lost 3 bases and J lost 8 bases. Germline V gene sequence: CDR1 MNHEY, CDR2 SMNVEV (reference sequence). The CDR3 DNA reads TGTGCCAGCAGTTTCTTCGAGACAGGGGATTCACCCCTCCACTTT. It yields the protein CASSFFETGDSPLHF.

V is TRBV28 and J is TRBJ2-1; D is perhaps TRBD2 (7 bases). V lost 2 bases and J 8 bases, leaving 22 bases between the germline ends. Germline V CDR1 and CDR2: MDHEN, SYDVKM. This CDR3 comprises 17 residues. Here the CDR3 reads CASSLGTGGDLGDEQFF. The CDR3 region has the DNA TGTGCCAGCAGTTTAGGGACGGGGGGCGACCTGGGCGATGAGCAGTTCTTC.